Listed here are 25 T cell receptor beta chains from one sample, sequenced in a study of a mutant IDH1 vaccine in newly diagnosed glioma. Regarding time point: week 47, end of study. Every vaccination contained 300 ug of the mutant IDH1 20-mer peptide and was paired with topical imiquimod. No antigen has been assigned to these receptors. Data came from immunoSEQ multiplex PCR; TCRdb stores just in-frame clones and leaves some out. Counted here are about 94,000 clones, about 90% occurring once; the ten biggest clones make up approximately 0.8%. The material was PBMCs, obtained from a glioma patient whose treatment included an IDH1 peptide vaccine. These receptors were taken from a woman in her 50s with glioma.

The genes are TRBV10-1 and TRBJ1-1, with D possibly TRBD1 on 5 matching bases. CDR3 length: 12 amino acids. Trimming left V 3 bases short and J 3 bases short, with 5 bases between. CDR1 is WNHNN and CDR2 is SYGVQD in the germline V gene (reference sequence). CDR3 loop: CASSEGDTEAFF. DNA for the CDR3: TGCGCCAGCAGTGAAGGGGACACTGAAGCTTTCTTT.

The chain combines TRBV13 with TRBJ2-1; weak D call: TRBD1 (5 bases). Germline values: CDR1 PRHDT, CDR2 FYEKMQ (reference sequence). The CDR3 runs 15 residues. Trimming cost V 5 bases and J 4 bases, with 15 bases left between them. CDR3 sequence (DNA): TGTGCCAGCAGCCACACAGGTTCCCAATACAATGAGCAGTTCTTC. Amino acids: CASSHTGSQYNEQFF. The variable domain in full, completed from reference TRBV13 and TRBJ2-1, reads AAGVIQSPRHLIKEKRETATLKCYPIPRHDTVYWYQQGPGQDPQFLISFYEKMQSDKGSIPDRFSAQQFSDYHSELNMSSLELGDSALYFCASSHTGSQYNEQFFGPGTRLTVL.

The chain carries TRBV29-1 and TRBJ2-5; D may correspond to TRBD1 or TRBD2 (6 bases each). The CDR3 is 14 amino acids. The V gene lost 8 bases and the J gene lost 1 base, with 17 bases spanning the gap. Per the germline V gene, CDR1 is SQVTM and CDR2 is ANQGSEA. In DNA form, the CDR3 reads TGCAGCTCCGTTGAGGGGGGCCCCCAAGAGACCCAGTACTTC. This gives the protein CSSVEGGPQETQYF.

The chain joins TRBV27 to TRBJ2-1; no reliable D call. Germline CDR1 reads MNHEY; CDR2 reads SMNVEV (reference sequence). This CDR3 spans 16 amino acids. V was cut by 0 bases and J by 0 bases, with 9 bases left in between. CDR3 in DNA: TGTGCCAGCAGTTTATCTAACTACCCCTCCTACAATGAGCAGTTCTTC. As protein: CASSLSNYPSYNEQFF.

The chain links TRBV6-5 to TRBJ1-1, with a weak D call TRBD1 (5 bases). Trimming cost V 7 bases and J 4 bases, with 19 bases left between them. The CDR3 loop spans 15 amino acids. CDR1 is MNHEY, CDR2 SVGAGI, per germline. The CDR3 DNA follows: TGTGCCAGCATCCGGGACCCCCGAGGGGTCACTGAAGCTTTCTTT. Translated: CASIRDPRGVTEAFF.

The chain carries TRBV7-6 and TRBJ1-4, with a possible D match to TRBD1 (6 bases). CDR1 is SGHVS, CDR2 FNYEAQ, per germline. Trimming cost V 5 bases and J 7 bases, with 20 bases left between them. CDR3 length: 16 residues. For the CDR3, the DNA is TGTGCCAGCAGCCCGCGGAGGGGGGATGAGGTTGAAAAACTGTTTTTT. Translation gives CASSPRRGDEVEKLFF.

This chain joins TRBV19 and TRBJ1-5; possibly TRBD1 for D (6 bases). This CDR3 is 16 amino acids long. Germline lookup yields CDR1 LNHDA and CDR2 SQIVND (reference sequence). Trimming took off 3 bases at V and 3 bases at J, with 15 bases between the two ends. CDR3 sequence (DNA): TGTGCCAGTAGTATCGGGAGACAGGTTCCCAATCAGCCCCAGCATTTT. This codes for CASSIGRQVPNQPQHF.

The chain has TRBV25-1 and TRBJ1-1, with TRBD1 identical over 9 bases. CDR1 and CDR2 from the germline V gene are MGHDK and SYGVNS. The CDR3 covers 14 residues. After removal of 3 bases from V and 5 bases from J, the junction contained 4 bases not matched to a gene. For the CDR3, the DNA is TGTGCCAGCAGTGAGACAGGGGGAAGGACTGAAGCTTTCTTT. This codes for CASSETGGRTEAFF.

J is TRBJ1-1 and V is TRBV10-3; D unresolved. The V gene lost 3 bases and the J gene lost 4 bases, with 24 bases spanning the gap. In germline, CDR1 is ENHRY, CDR2 SYGVKD. This CDR3 contains 18 residues. The CDR3 sequence is CAISDPNYSGISGTEAFF. The CDR3 nucleotides are TGTGCCATCAGTGACCCCAATTATAGTGGCATTTCGGGCACTGAAGCTTTCTTT.

The chain has TRBV7-2 and TRBJ2-5, with 8 bases lining up with TRBD2. J lost 7 bases, V lost 5 bases, and 6 bases had no gene match. Germline values: CDR1 SGHTA, CDR2 FQGNSA. This CDR3 contains 13 residues. The CDR3, as DNA: TGTGCCAGCAGCGTCCCGGGACTAGGGACCCAGTACTTC. It codes for CASSVPGLGTQYF. Using reference TRBV7-2 and TRBJ2-5 for the parts outside the CDR3, the full variable domain is GAGVSQSPSNKVTEKGKDVELRCDPISGHTALYWYRQSLGQGLEFLIYFQGNSAPDKSGLPSDRFSAERTGGSVSTLTIQRTQQEDSAVYLCASSVPGLGTQYFGPGTRLLVL.

This chain connects TRBV28 to TRBJ2-7, with TRBD1 matching 7 bases. The CDR3 length is 14 residues. Germline V lookup: CDR1 MDHEN, CDR2 SYDVKM. J was trimmed by 1 base and V by 5 bases; bases with no gene match: 5. The CDR3 is CASSPRDSSYEQYF. The CDR3 nucleotides are TGTGCCAGCAGTCCCCGGGACAGTTCCTACGAGCAGTACTTC.

The chain carries TRBV7-2 and TRBJ2-4, with D possibly being TRBD1 or TRBD2 (5 bases each). In germline, CDR1 is SGHTA, CDR2 FQGNSA. Trimming took 0 bases from V and 6 from J, leaving 9 bases between them. This CDR3 contains 14 residues. The CDR3 DNA is TGTGCCAGCAGCTTAGCGCAAGGGACAAACATTCAGTACTTC. The encoded protein is CASSLAQGTNIQYF.

In this sample, this clone turned up once. V gene TRBV6-6 combines with J gene TRBJ1-5, with 9 nucleotides matching TRBD1. The CDR3 is 15 amino acids. The V and J ends lost 1 base and 4 bases, in that order; junction bases with no gene match: 2. Germline V CDR1 and CDR2: MNHNY, SVGAGI (reference sequence). In DNA, the CDR3 is TGTGCCAGCAGTTACTTAGGGACAGGGAATCAGCCCCAGCATTTT. Its translation is CASSYLGTGNQPQHF.

The chain has TRBV18 and TRBJ2-5; TRBD2 might be the D (6 bases). The CDR3 runs to 16 residues. Germline values: CDR1 KGHSH, CDR2 LQKENI. The V end was cut by 2 bases, the J end by 4 bases, with 17 bases between. In DNA form, the CDR3 reads TGTGCCAGCTCACCAGGAACGGTTCCCGGGGGAGAGACCCAGTACTTC. Protein: CASSPGTVPGGETQYF. Complete variable domain (other parts from reference TRBV18 and TRBJ2-5): NAGVMQNPRHLVRRRGQEARLRCSPMKGHSHVYWYRQLPEEGLKFMVYLQKENIIDESGMPKERFSAEFPKEGPSILRIQQVVRGDSAAYFCASSPGTVPGGETQYFGPGTRLLVL.

The chain joins TRBV6-6 to TRBJ1-3; weak D call: TRBD1 (6 bases). V was shortened by 7 bases and J by 0 bases, with 16 bases between the two germline ends. The CDR3 loop spans 16 amino acids. Germline-derived CDR1 and CDR2 are MNHNY and SVGAGI (reference sequence). The CDR3, as DNA: TGTGCCAGCACCTCCGACAGGTTTTTCTCTGGAAACACCATATATTTT. Translating gives CASTSDRFFSGNTIYF.

The V and J genes are TRBV2 and TRBJ1-4, with unresolved D. This CDR3 has 13 residues. V was shortened by 2 bases and J by 8 bases, with 9 bases between the two germline ends. Germline V gives CDR1 SNHLY, CDR2 FYNNEI. CDR3 nucleotide sequence: TGTGCCAGCAGTGAAAGAGCGATGGAAAAACTGTTTTTT. Amino acid sequence: CASSERAMEKLFF. The entire variable domain, with the rest obtained from reference TRBV2 and TRBJ1-4, is as follows: EPEVTQTPSHQVTQMGQEVILRCVPISNHLYFYWYRQILGQKVEFLVSFYNNEISEKSEIFDDQFSVERPDGSNFTLKIRSTKLEDSAMYFCASSERAMEKLFFGSGTQLSVL.

The table lists this clone with a count of one. The rearrangement links TRBV5-1 to TRBJ2-7; D might be TRBD1 or TRBD2, each matching 6 bases. The V and J ends lost 1 base and 3 bases respectively, with 11 bases between them. The length of the CDR3 is 14 residues. Per germline, CDR1 SGHRS and CDR2 YFSETQ. The CDR3 spells CASSLSGANYEQYF. The CDR3, as DNA: TGCGCCAGCAGCTTGTCGGGGGCGAACTACGAGCAGTACTTC. The full variable domain, completed using reference TRBV5-1 and TRBJ2-7, is KAGVTQTPRYLIKTRGQQVTLSCSPISGHRSVSWYQQTPGQGLQFLFEYFSETQRNKGNFPGRFSGRQFSNSRSEMNVSTLELGDSALYLCASSLSGANYEQYFGPGTRLTVT.

The chain employs TRBV5-1 and TRBJ1-5; no firm D call. CDR3 length: 14 residues. Germline V lookup: CDR1 SGHRS, CDR2 YFSETQ. Trimming took 0 bases from V and 6 from J, leaving 10 bases between them. The CDR3 here is CASSLGEVGQPQHF. In nucleotides, the CDR3 is TGCGCCAGCAGCTTGGGGGAGGTAGGTCAGCCCCAGCATTTT.

The chain carries TRBV5-1 and TRBJ1-4; 8 bases line up with TRBD1. The J segment lost 3 bases and the V segment lost 0 bases, leaving 7 bases of the junction unmatched. CDR3 length: 17 residues. Germline CDR1 SGHRS, CDR2 YFSETQ. CDR3 sequence: CASSLGQGNVANEKLFF. The CDR3 region has the DNA TGCGCCAGCAGCTTGGGACAGGGGAATGTAGCTAATGAAAAACTGTTTTTT.

The gene calls are TRBV28 and TRBJ1-1, with 7 bases that match TRBD1. CDR1 MDHEN and CDR2 SYDVKM come from the germline V gene. V gave up 6 bases and J gave up 4 bases; unmatched junction bases: 5. The CDR3 is 13 amino acids. The CDR3 DNA reads TGTGCCAGCAGGCGACAGGGTGGCACTGAAGCTTTCTTT. Protein product: CASRRQGGTEAFF.

In DNA, the CDR3 is TGTGCCAGCAGCTTGCGAGGGACCGGGAACACCGGGGAGCTGTTTTTT. This sequence encodes CASSLRGTGNTGELFF. The V call is TRBV5-5, the J call TRBJ2-2, with D tentatively TRBD1 or TRBD2 (5 bases each). The CDR3 sequence is 16 residues long. Trimming removed 1 base from V and 1 base from J, with 11 bases in between. Per germline, CDR1 SGHKS and CDR2 YYEKEE (reference sequence).

The V gene is TRBV19, the J gene TRBJ2-7; TRBD2 matches 11 bases. The V and J ends lost 8 bases and 5 bases, in that order; junction bases with no gene match: 2. Germline loops: CDR1 LNHDA, CDR2 SQIVND (reference sequence). There are 12 residues in the CDR3. The CDR3 bases are TGTGCCAGTCTTAGCGGGAGGGACGAGCAGTACTTC. This codes for CASLSGRDEQYF.

The chain employs TRBV19 and TRBJ2-7; D unclear. The germline V gene has CDR1 LNHDA and CDR2 SQIVND (reference sequence). The ends were cut back, 1 base at V and 5 bases at J, with 9 bases in the middle. The length of the CDR3 is 13 residues. The CDR3 loop is CASSIVLGHEQYF. Written as DNA, the CDR3 is TGTGCCAGTAGTATAGTTCTCGGGCACGAGCAGTACTTC.

Points on this clone: It is unclear where the CDR3 begins or ends on the DNA, so no DNA is shown, and the CDR3 is as TCRdb lists it. This same CDR3 is encoded by further DNA sequences in the sample. The chain has TRBV6-5 and TRBJ2-7; TRBD2, the table's D call, was not compared with the DNA. In germline, CDR1 is MNHEY, CDR2 SVGAGI. The CDR3 length is 15 residues, termini included. CDR3 region: CASSSSGGATYEQYF.

The rearrangement uses TRBV10-1 and TRBJ2-1; 14 nucleotides align to TRBD2. Per the germline V gene, CDR1 is WNHNN and CDR2 is SYGVQD (reference sequence). V gave up 2 bases and J gave up 10 bases; unmatched junction bases: 4. The CDR3 contains 15 residues. CDR3 sequence reads: CASSEPGLAGEEQFF. CDR3 DNA sequence: TGCGCCAGCAGTGAGCCGGGACTAGCGGGAGAAGAGCAGTTCTTC.